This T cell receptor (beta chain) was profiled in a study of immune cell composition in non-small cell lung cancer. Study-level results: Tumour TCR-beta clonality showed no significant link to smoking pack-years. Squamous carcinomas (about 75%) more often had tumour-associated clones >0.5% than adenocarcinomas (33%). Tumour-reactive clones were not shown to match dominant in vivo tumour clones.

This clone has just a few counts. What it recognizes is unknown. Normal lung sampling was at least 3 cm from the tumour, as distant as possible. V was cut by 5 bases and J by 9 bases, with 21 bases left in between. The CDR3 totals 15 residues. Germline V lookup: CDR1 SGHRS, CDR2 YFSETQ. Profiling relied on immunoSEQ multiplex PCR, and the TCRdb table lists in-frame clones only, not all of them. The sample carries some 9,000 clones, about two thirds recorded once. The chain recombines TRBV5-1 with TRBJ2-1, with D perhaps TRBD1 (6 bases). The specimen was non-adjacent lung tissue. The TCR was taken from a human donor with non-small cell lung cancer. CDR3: CASSGGWTVQLEQFF. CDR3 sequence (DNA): TGCGCCAGCAGTGGAGGATGGACAGTCCAACTTGAGCAGTTCTTC. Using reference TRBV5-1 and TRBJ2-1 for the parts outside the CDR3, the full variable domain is KAGVTQTPRYLIKTRGQQVTLSCSPISGHRSVSWYQQTPGQGLQFLFEYFSETQRNKGNFPGRFSGRQFSNSRSEMNVSTLELGDSALYLCASSGGWTVQLEQFFGPGTRLTVL.